The text below deals with one TCR beta chain. Its antigen remains unknown. With 2 bases removed from V and 5 bases from J, the gap between germline ends came to 14 bases. Germline CDR1 SGDLS, CDR2 YYNGEE. The CDR3 loop spans 14 amino acids. The entry originates in a study of T-cell reconstitution after alpha-beta-depleted transplantation in children. Broader study findings: Surviving recipient T cells and thymic progenitors accounted for the high day-60 TCRbeta diversity observed in some patients. At around two months after transplant, the alpha-beta T cells were reportedly derived from several hundred expanded clones that came from non-depleted graft cells. Counts and diversity of T cells one year after transplant came mostly from newly produced T cells.

Preparation of the TCRbeta library used unique molecular identifiers. TCRdb reanalysed the PCR reads using MiXCR and keeps one entry per CDR3 protein. The repertoire holds roughly 350,000 distinct CDR3 sequences, with around 16% as singletons. This specimen consisted of PBMCs, mostly from graft donor cells, obtained 360 days after TCRalphabeta/CD19-depleted stem cell transplant. The chain has TRBV9 and TRBJ2-7; weak D call: TRBD2 (6 bases). The TCR originated in a male patient aged 2 to 9 who had a stem cell transplant for acute lymphoblastic leukemia, so the T cells may come from the graft donor. The CDR3 DNA sequence: TGTGCCAGCAGCGTGGACACTAGCTTAGACGAGCAGTACTTC. Translation: CASSVDTSLDEQYF. Full variable domain (missing parts from reference TRBV9 and TRBJ2-7): DSGVTQTPKHLITATGQRVTLRCSPRSGDLSVYWYQQSLDQGLQFLIQYYNGEERAKGNILERFSAQQFPDLHSELNLSSLELGDSALYFCASSVDTSLDEQYFGPGTRLTVT.